What follows are 9 T cell receptor beta chains derived from one specimen sequenced in a study of regulatory T cells in long-lasting Graves disease. Combining iRepertoire HTBI primers with Arm-PCR of CDR3 regions, the authors built TCR beta libraries. One entry per CDR3 protein results from TCRdb running MiXCR on the multiplex PCR reads. The sample lists hundreds of thousands of distinct CDR3 sequences, 15% to 20% occurring once. The sample's time point: newly diagnosed GD, antithyroid drugs for less than 3 months. PBMC RNA served as the TCR library source. A further study also used this sample, focusing on T cells in Graves' hyperthyroidism and ophthalmopathy.

The source was peripheral blood mononuclear cells (PBMCs), collected at new diagnosis, from a patient treated with antithyroid drugs. Source of these receptors: a woman in her forties or fifties with Graves disease.

This clonotype was seen more than once but under ten times. This rearrangement joins TRBV7-9 to TRBJ2-1; TRBD1 matches 10 bases. Germline loops: CDR1 SEHNR, CDR2 FQNEAQ (reference sequence). V was pared by 5 bases and J by 4 bases, with 17 bases of the junction left unmatched. The CDR3 extends over 19 amino acids. CDR3 bases: TGTGCCAGCAGCACCCCAGGGACAGGGGAGGCCGGGGGGTACAATGAGCAGTTCTTC. Translated, it gives CASSTPGTGEAGGYNEQFF.

This clonotype was counted between two and nine times. J is TRBJ2-7 and V is TRBV19; D is perhaps TRBD1 (6 bases). CDR1 and CDR2 (germline): LNHDA, SQIVND (reference sequence). The CDR3 runs 14 residues. Trimming removed 5 bases at V and 2 bases at J, with 13 bases between. CDR3 DNA sequence: TGTGCCAGTAGTCGAGTGGGGGACACCTACGAGCAGTACTTC. It codes for CASSRVGDTYEQYF.

The chain links TRBV12-3 or TRBV12-4 to TRBJ2-1; 8 nucleotides align to TRBD2. This CDR3 contains 11 residues. The trim removed 6 bases at V and 10 bases at J, leaving 2 bases unmatched. This CDR3 reads CASRRLAEQFF. In DNA, the CDR3 is TGTGCCAGCAGACGACTAGCGGAGCAGTTCTTC.

This clonotype has a count of ten or more. This rearrangement joins TRBV28 to TRBJ2-1; D perhaps matches TRBD1 (6 bases). This CDR3 comprises 14 residues. From germline, CDR1 is MDHEN and CDR2 SYDVKM. The V end was cut by 8 bases, the J end by 3 bases, with 14 bases between. The CDR3 bases are TGTGCCAGCGTACGAGGGGGTAGCTACAATGAGCAGTTCTTC. It codes for CASVRGGSYNEQFF.

Notes on this clonotype: This clone may be a read error of a much larger clone one base away. The chain combines TRBV5-5 with TRBJ1-5, with 7 bases identical to TRBD1. Germline CDR1 is SGHKS and CDR2 is YYEKEE (reference sequence). J was trimmed by 5 bases and V by 0 bases; bases with no gene match: 2. This CDR3 spans 14 amino acids. The DNA of the CDR3 is TGTGCCAGCAGCTTGGACAGGGGAGATCAGCCCCAGCATTTT. It yields the protein CASSLDRGDQPQHF.

This clonotype showed up many times. The chain is built from TRBV5-1 and TRBJ2-2; 10 bases fit TRBD2. Trimming cost V 4 bases and J 4 bases; bases outside gene matches: 7. This CDR3 contains 16 residues. The germline CDR1 and CDR2 sequences are SGHRS and YFSETQ. The CDR3 protein is CASSPTTSGVTGELFF. The CDR3 coding sequence is TGCGCCAGCAGCCCGACTACTAGCGGGGTCACCGGGGAGCTGTTTTTT.

In this sample, this clonotype turned up a few times. The chain couples TRBV12-3 or TRBV12-4 to TRBJ1-1, with unresolved D. The length of the CDR3 is 14 residues. The V end was cut by 5 bases, the J end by 4 bases, with 14 bases between. The CDR3 is CASSPGLVATEAFF. As DNA, the CDR3 is TGTGCCAGCAGTCCGGGCCTGGTAGCCACTGAAGCTTTCTTT.

This clonotype was counted only a few times. CDR3 sequence (DNA): TGTGCCAGCAGCTTAGTAGGGCTTTCAAGCGAAGCTTTCTTT. It encodes CASSLVGLSSEAFF. V and J are TRBV11-2 and TRBJ1-1; D remains ambiguous. CDR1 and CDR2 (germline): SGHAT, FQNNGV. The V end lost 1 base, the J end lost 8 bases, and 14 bases lay between the germline ends. The CDR3 totals 14 residues.

The CDR3 is CASSIMLGPLHF. In nucleotides, the CDR3 is TGTGCCAGTAGTATCATGCTCGGGCCCCTCCACTTT. The chain recombines TRBV19 with TRBJ1-6; D gene uncertain. Trimming pared 3 bases from V and 13 bases from J, leaving 10 bases between. The germline V gene has CDR1 LNHDA and CDR2 SQIVND (reference sequence). This CDR3 has 12 amino acids.